The next 9 T cell receptor beta chains were all read from a single sample in a study of cytomegalovirus exposure and HLA in healthy donors. It was with 60 Vbeta and 13 Jbeta primers that the PCR ran. Clones were read by immunoSEQ multiplex PCR, and TCRdb kept only the in-frame ones, dropping some. In the table there are fewer than 150,000 clones, approximately 80% of which are singletons. The sample consisted of PBMCs. All receptors come from a man aged 35-49 years in good health and CMV-seronegative.

The chain recombines TRBV7-9 with TRBJ2-7, with D possibly TRBD2 on 5 matching bases. V shed 4 bases and J shed 6 bases, with 10 bases lying between them. This CDR3 contains 12 residues. In germline, CDR1 is SEHNR, CDR2 FQNEAQ (reference sequence). The CDR3 DNA follows: TGTGCCAGCAGCTCACTAGGAGGCGAGCAGTACTTC. Its translation is CASSSLGGEQYF.

In this sample, this clone turned up a few times. The rearrangement uses TRBV2 and TRBJ2-7; maybe TRBD1 (6 bases). CDR1 is SNHLY and CDR2 is FYNNEI in the germline V gene. The CDR3 runs to 17 residues. The ends were cut back, 8 bases at V and 3 bases at J, with 26 bases in the middle. The CDR3 region is CASDAETAGTPHYEQYF. CDR3 bases: TGTGCCAGCGATGCTGAGACCGCCGGGACACCTCACTACGAGCAGTACTTC. The variable domain in full, completed from reference TRBV2 and TRBJ2-7, reads EPEVTQTPSHQVTQMGQEVILRCVPISNHLYFYWYRQILGQKVEFLVSFYNNEISEKSEIFDDQFSVERPDGSNFTLKIRSTKLEDSAMYFCASDAETAGTPHYEQYFGPGTRLTVT.

The rearrangement joins TRBV2 to TRBJ2-5, with 7 positions matching TRBD2. The CDR3 consists of 12 residues. Trimming took 6 bases from V and 5 from J; bases not matched to a gene: 3. Germline V gene sequence: CDR1 SNHLY, CDR2 FYNNEI. CDR3 coding DNA: TGTGCCAGCAGAACTAGCGTCGAGACCCAGTACTTC. Translation gives CASRTSVETQYF. The full variable domain, its missing parts supplied by reference TRBV2 and TRBJ2-5, is EPEVTQTPSHQVTQMGQEVILRCVPISNHLYFYWYRQILGQKVEFLVSFYNNEISEKSEIFDDQFSVERPDGSNFTLKIRSTKLEDSAMYFCASRTSVETQYFGPGTRLLVL.

This chain joins TRBV5-1 and TRBJ2-2, with 10 bases identical to TRBD2. Germline CDR1 SGHRS, CDR2 YFSETQ. This CDR3 spans 13 amino acids. V shed 7 bases and J 6 bases; nucleotides not matched to a gene: 3. The CDR3 region has the DNA TGCGCCAGCCTAGCGGGAGACGCCGGGGAGCTGTTTTTT. Amino acid sequence: CASLAGDAGELFF.

The chain carries TRBV10-3 and TRBJ1-5, with D perhaps matching TRBD1 (5 bases). The CDR3 sequence is 14 residues long. Between the trimmed V and J ends, which lost 6 bases and 3 bases, there was a span of 12 bases. Germline loops: CDR1 ENHRY, CDR2 SYGVKD. The CDR3 DNA reads TGTGCCATCAGCCAGGGCGTTGTCAATCAGCCCCAGCATTTT. Protein product: CAISQGVVNQPQHF.

The chain employs TRBV6-6 and TRBJ1-5; D unclear. Germline V gives CDR1 MNHNY, CDR2 SVGAGI (reference sequence). The CDR3 is made up of 12 amino acids. V was cut by 2 bases and J by 3 bases, with 2 bases left in between. The CDR3 loop reads CASSYLNQPQHF. CDR3 sequence (DNA): TGTGCCAGCAGTTACCTCAATCAGCCCCAGCATTTT.

The chain couples TRBV4-1 to TRBJ2-3, with TRBD2 identical over 7 bases. J gave up 0 bases and V 3 bases, and 3 bases lay outside the gene matches. The CDR3 sequence is 15 residues long. The germline V gene has CDR1 MGHRA and CDR2 YSYEKL. Written as DNA, the CDR3 is TGCGCCAGCAGCCAGAAGCGGGATAGCACAGATACGCAGTATTTT. This gives the protein CASSQKRDSTDTQYF.

V usage is TRBV28 and J usage is TRBJ1-2; 8 nucleotides agree with TRBD1. This CDR3 comprises 15 residues. The V gene end was trimmed by 7 bases and the J gene end by 3 bases; junction bases not matched to a gene: 10. Germline CDR1 and CDR2: MDHEN and SYDVKM. CDR3 amino acids: CASNNGQGLDYGYTF. The DNA for the CDR3 is TGTGCCAGCAACAACGGACAGGGATTGGACTATGGCTACACCTTC.

The chain has TRBV28 and TRBJ1-5; D gene unclear. V lost 7 bases and J 6 bases, leaving 10 bases between the germline ends. CDR1 is MDHEN, CDR2 SYDVKM, per germline. The CDR3 has 12 amino acids. The CDR3 DNA is TGTGCCAGCACTATGCGGGGTCAGCCCCAGCATTTT. It codes for CASTMRGQPQHF.